This entry describes one TCR beta chain. Its antigen is not known. The sample has other DNA sequences that encode this CDR3 too. Clones were read by immunoSEQ multiplex PCR, and TCRdb kept only the in-frame ones, dropping some. The sample has about 1.4 million clones, around 97% seen once. Per germline, CDR1 LNHNV and CDR2 YYDKDF (reference sequence). V lost 3 bases and J lost 4; bases outside the gene matches: 2. The CDR3 covers 13 residues. These data come from a study of shared clonotypes between healthy human individuals. The study, taken as a whole, reports: Inspection by rarefaction showed sorted-subset sequencing to be incomplete despite large depth. Clonotypes that were shared across a handful of donors made up around 4.6% of naive CD4 clonotypes. Specimens sampled were limited to blood, with tissue repertoires likely differing.

CD4+ cells yielded CD45RA+ naive and CD45RA-negative memory subsets. The chain joins TRBV15 to TRBJ2-7; 8 positions match TRBD1. Sequencing was performed on naive CD4+ T cells sorted from blood. This sample's subset: CD45RA+ positively selected. This clonotype originated in a man in his thirties or forties in good health. CDR3 region: CATSRDRVYEQYF. The CDR3 DNA is TGTGCCACCAGCAGGGACAGGGTTTACGAGCAGTACTTC.